This T cell receptor beta chain appears in the sequencing data of a study of blood T cell repertoires in COVID-19. Clones were read by immunoSEQ multiplex PCR, and TCRdb kept only the in-frame ones, dropping some. The data show under 150,000 clones, with 80% seen just once and around a quarter held by the top ten. This TCR came from a human donor in a cohort sampled during active COVID-19. Sequenced material: peripheral blood.

The CDR3 nucleotides read TGTGCCATCAGTGAGTCCGTTAGCGGGAGCGGTACCGGGGAGCTGTTTTTT. Translated: CAISESVSGSGTGELFF. The chain uses TRBV10-3 and TRBJ2-2; 9 nucleotides align to TRBD2. CDR1 ENHRY and CDR2 SYGVKD come from the germline V gene. This CDR3 is built from 17 residues. The V and J ends lost 0 bases and 5 bases, in that order; junction bases with no gene match: 7.